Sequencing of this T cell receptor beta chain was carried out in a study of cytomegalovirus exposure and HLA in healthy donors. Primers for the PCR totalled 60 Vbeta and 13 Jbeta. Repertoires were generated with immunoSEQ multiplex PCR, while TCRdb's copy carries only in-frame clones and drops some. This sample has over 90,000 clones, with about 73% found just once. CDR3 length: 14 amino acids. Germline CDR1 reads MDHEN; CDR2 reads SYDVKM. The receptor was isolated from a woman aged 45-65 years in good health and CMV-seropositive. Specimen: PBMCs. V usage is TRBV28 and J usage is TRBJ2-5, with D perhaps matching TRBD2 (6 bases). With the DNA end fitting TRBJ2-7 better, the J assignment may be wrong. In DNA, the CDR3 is TGTGCCAGCAGGGCCAGACTAGTTTACTACGAGCAGTACTTC. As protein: CASRARLVYYEQYF.